This T cell receptor beta chain was recovered during a study of T cell responses to AZD1222 COVID-19 vaccine. Study observations and caveats: Unmutated variant regions are reportedly the target of nearly half of TCRs that are spike-specific. In a largely white British group with more females than males, clonal diversity was possibly underestimated. Scientists sampled the repertoires only once the peak T cell response had passed.

Only in-frame clones appear in the TCRdb table, and some are missing; sequencing was by immunoSEQ multiplex PCR. The table has 120,000 to 150,000 clones, more than 80% seen once. A word on this clone: What it binds is unknown.

The TCR sequence derives from an adult in good health. The source was peripheral blood, collected on day 0 of MenACWY control vaccination.

The CDR3 DNA reads TGCGCCAGCAGCCAACCAGGCGGGAACACTGAAGCTTTCTTT. Residues: CASSQPGGNTEAFF. The rearrangement links TRBV4-1 to TRBJ1-1, with no clear D. Germline lookup yields CDR1 MGHRA and CDR2 YSYEKL. The CDR3 spans 14 residues. V lost 2 bases to trimming and J lost 1 base, with 8 bases between them.